The 30 T cell receptor beta chains below all came from one sample that was sequenced in a study of blood T cells in healthy people across ages. A J-beta primer mix and a sample-barcoded 5' primer were used in a second PCR of about 6 to 12 cycles. TCRdb analysed the 5' RACE reads with MiXCR anew, one entry per CDR3 protein. This sample has about 1.5 million distinct CDR3 sequences; roughly 43% occur once, and the top ten carry about 3.8%. The sequenced sample was blood. All receptors derive from a young woman in good health.

This clonotype was detected a few times. The chain joins TRBV29-1 to TRBJ1-5; D gene uncertain. Germline CDR1 is SQVTM and CDR2 is ANQGSEA. Trimming removed 4 bases from V and 0 bases from J, with 13 bases in between. This CDR3 region has 15 residues. This CDR3 is CSVVSSRYSNQPQHF. CDR3 DNA sequence: TGCAGCGTTGTCTCCAGCCGCTATAGCAATCAGCCCCAGCATTTT.

The rearrangement joins TRBV7-9 to TRBJ1-1; 7 bases match TRBD1. CDR3 length: 11 amino acids. The germline V gene encodes CDR1 SEHNR and CDR2 FQNEAQ (reference sequence). V gave up 4 bases and J gave up 10 bases; unmatched junction bases: 3. For the CDR3, the DNA is TGTGCCAGCAGCTCACAGGGGATAGCTTTCTTT. Its translation: CASSSQGIAFF.

Only a few counts were recorded for this clonotype. This chain joins TRBV28 and TRBJ1-2, with 10 bases aligning to TRBD1. CDR1 and CDR2 from the germline V gene are MDHEN and SYDVKM. The CDR3 is made up of 12 amino acids. V was clipped by 10 bases and J by 6 bases; unmatched bases: 5. CDR3 nucleotides: TGTGCCACCCCCGGACAGGGGGATGGCTACACCTTC. Amino acid sequence: CATPGQGDGYTF.

The V gene is TRBV6-1, the J gene TRBJ2-5; 9 nucleotides agree with TRBD1. Germline assignment: CDR1 MNHNS and CDR2 SASEGT. The junction had 8 bases not matched to a gene; V was cut back by 6 bases and J by 6 bases. The CDR3 contains 14 residues. Here the CDR3 reads CASSHGQGRQTQYF. CDR3 sequence (DNA): TGTGCCAGCAGCCACGGACAGGGGCGGCAGACCCAGTACTTC.

The J gene is TRBJ2-1, the V gene TRBV7-9; 8 nucleotides align to TRBD2. J lost 6 bases, V lost 4 bases, and 8 bases had no gene match. Germline-derived CDR1 and CDR2 are SEHNR and FQNEAQ (reference sequence). The CDR3 totals 15 residues. CDR3 DNA: TGTGCCAGCAGCTACCTAACCGGGGGGGGCAATGAGCAGTTCTTC. This gives the protein CASSYLTGGGNEQFF.

The chain couples TRBV13 to TRBJ2-4; D is unclear. The DNA matches TRBJ2-7 better at its end, which makes the J call doubtful. In germline, CDR1 is PRHDT, CDR2 FYEKMQ (reference sequence). This CDR3 has 12 amino acids. The CDR3 DNA reads TGTGCCAGCAGCTCGACCCTAGGCGAGCAGTACTTC. Its translation is CASSSTLGEQYF.

The rearrangement links TRBV21-1 to TRBJ2-7. TRBV21-1 has pseudogene status. CDR3 size: 13 residues. The CDR3 loop is CASSSILSYEQYF. The CDR3 nucleotides are TGTGCCAGCAGCAGTATTTTATCCTACGAGCAGTACTTC.

This clonotype was detected ten times or more. This chain joins TRBV12-3 or TRBV12-4 and TRBJ1-1; the D gene is possibly TRBD1 (6 bases). The CDR3 runs 12 residues. V was cut by 6 bases and J by 4 bases, with 9 bases left in between. The CDR3 region is CASSRTVTEAFF. As DNA, the CDR3 is TGTGCCAGCAGCCGGACAGTCACTGAAGCTTTCTTT.

The V gene is TRBV4-1, the J gene TRBJ2-7, with D possibly being TRBD1 (6 bases). Trimming cost V 0 bases and J 3 bases, with 12 bases left between them. The CDR3 contains 15 residues. Germline CDR1 is MGHRA and CDR2 is YSYEKL. The CDR3 reads CASSQEVQGFYEQYF. Here the CDR3 DNA reads TGCGCCAGCAGCCAAGAAGTACAGGGTTTCTACGAGCAGTACTTC.

The CDR3 bases are TGCAGTGCTAGGGGAGGGGACACTCTGTTAGGCAACTATGGCTACACCTTC. Its protein is CSARGGDTLLGNYGYTF. This chain joins TRBV20-1 and TRBJ1-2; D possibly corresponds to TRBD1 (6 bases). CDR1 and CDR2 from the germline V gene are DFQATT and SNEGSKA (reference sequence). Deletions cut 3 bases from V and 2 bases from J, with 22 bases between. CDR3 size: 17 residues.

This clonotype has more than one count but fewer than ten. The chain links TRBV20-1 to TRBJ1-5; 8 nucleotides line up with TRBD1. The CDR3 is 14 residues long. The germline CDR1 and CDR2 sequences are DFQATT and SNEGSKA (reference sequence). The J segment lost 2 bases and the V segment lost 3 bases, leaving 3 bases of the junction unmatched. CDR3 sequence reads: CSARATGGNQPQHF. In DNA form, the CDR3 reads TGCAGTGCTAGGGCGACAGGGGGCAATCAGCCCCAGCATTTT.

V is TRBV6-5 and J is TRBJ2-3, with D possibly being TRBD1 (6 bases). CDR1 is MNHEY, CDR2 SVGAGI, per germline. The CDR3 has 16 amino acids. Between the trimmed V and J ends, which lost 5 bases and 0 bases, there was a span of 15 bases. CDR3 coding DNA: TGTGCCAGCAGTCGGGACGGGACATCTAGCACAGATACGCAGTATTTT. This sequence encodes CASSRDGTSSTDTQYF.

The rearrangement uses TRBV10-3 and TRBJ1-2, with a tentative D call TRBD1 (6 bases). Germline V gene sequence: CDR1 ENHRY, CDR2 SYGVKD. Trimming took 4 bases from V and 1 from J, leaving 10 bases between them. This CDR3 comprises 14 residues. The CDR3 loop reads CAISGAGVNYGYTF. The CDR3 DNA follows: TGTGCCATCAGTGGGGCAGGGGTTAACTATGGCTACACCTTC.

The J gene is TRBJ2-4, the V gene TRBV13; D gene unclear. The assigned J gene may be wrong: the sequence end matches TRBJ2-7 better. The CDR3 has 14 amino acids. Per the germline V gene, CDR1 is PRHDT and CDR2 is FYEKMQ (reference sequence). The CDR3 region has the DNA TGTGCCAGCAGCTTGGTTGGAGAATTCTACGAGCAGTACTTC. This sequence encodes CASSLVGEFYEQYF.

The chain has TRBV7-3 and TRBJ2-1, with no clear D. The CDR3 extends over 15 amino acids. The V gene lost 5 bases and the J gene lost 3 bases, with 14 bases spanning the gap. Germline values: CDR1 SGHTA, CDR2 FQGTGA. The CDR3 is CASSVSGPIYNEQFF. CDR3 in DNA: TGTGCCAGCAGCGTTTCCGGGCCTATCTACAATGAGCAGTTCTTC.

This clonotype was seen a handful of times. The chain is built from TRBV12-3 or TRBV12-4 and TRBJ1-2; no reliable D call. V was cut by 6 bases and J by 4 bases, with 15 bases left in between. There are 14 residues in the CDR3. The CDR3 sequence is CASSIRSGFYGYTF. CDR3 sequence (DNA): TGTGCCAGCAGCATCCGATCAGGTTTCTATGGCTACACCTTC.

The V call is TRBV4-1, the J call TRBJ2-7; D is possibly TRBD1 (6 bases). V lost 0 bases and J lost 10, with 25 bases in between. The CDR3 runs 17 residues. Germline V gene data show CDR1 as MGHRA and CDR2 as YSYEKL. Here the CDR3 reads CASSQDYPRGRGETQYF. CDR3 bases: TGCGCCAGCAGCCAAGATTACCCCCGGGGCAGGGGAGAGACTCAGTACTTC.

This chain links TRBV10-3 with TRBJ2-5, with 7 bases matching TRBD1. Germline CDR1 and CDR2: ENHRY and SYGVKD. This CDR3 is built from 14 residues. V gave up 5 bases and J gave up 11 bases; unmatched junction bases: 14. CDR3 DNA: TGTGCCATCAGTCCGACAGGGCAGCTGGGGGAGCAGTACTTC. Translating gives CAISPTGQLGEQYF.

V and J are TRBV29-1 and TRBJ1-3, with D unresolved. V was clipped by 7 bases and J by 5 bases, with 15 bases between them. The length of the CDR3 is 13 residues. In germline, CDR1 is SQVTM, CDR2 ANQGSEA. CDR3 coding DNA: TGCAGCGGTCGGATTTCCAACAGAAACACCATATATTTT. Amino acids: CSGRISNRNTIYF. Complete variable domain (other parts from reference TRBV29-1 and TRBJ1-3): SAVISQKPSRDICQRGTSLTIQCQVDSQVTMMFWYRQQPGQSLTLIATANQGSEATYESGFVIDKFPISRPNLTFSTLTVSNMSPEDSSIYLCSGRISNRNTIYFGEGSWLTVV.

The V and J genes are TRBV4-2 and TRBJ1-2; 9 nucleotides align to TRBD1. The CDR3 is made up of 17 amino acids. The J segment lost 4 bases and the V segment lost 1 base, leaving 10 bases of the junction unmatched. Per the germline V gene, CDR1 is LGHNA and CDR2 is YNFKEQ. Written as DNA, the CDR3 is TGTGCCAGCAGCCAAGCGGTGGTGGGACAGGGTTCCTATGGCTACACCTTC. Translated: CASSQAVVGQGSYGYTF.

This clonotype was seen once. CDR3 in amino acids: CASSQDNPGTGGSIHYNSPLHF. The CDR3 DNA reads TGTGCCAGCAGCCAAGATAACCCGGGGACAGGGGGATCTATACACTATAATTCACCCCTCCACTTT. The chain links TRBV14 to TRBJ1-6, with 11 positions matching TRBD1. CDR3 length: 22 residues. The V and J ends lost 0 bases and 3 bases, in that order; junction bases with no gene match: 16. Per germline, CDR1 SGHDN and CDR2 FVKESK. The full variable domain, with the rest looked up from reference TRBV14 and TRBJ1-6, is EAGVTQFPSHSVIEKGQTVTLRCDPISGHDNLYWYRRVMGKEIKFLLHFVKESKQDESGMPNNRFLAERTGGTYSTLKVQPAELEDSGVYFCASSQDNPGTGGSIHYNSPLHFGNGTRLTVT.

This clonotype appeared a few times. The rearrangement uses TRBV20-1 and TRBJ1-2; 7 bases map to TRBD1. This CDR3 is built from 14 residues. The germline V gene encodes CDR1 DFQATT and CDR2 SNEGSKA (reference sequence). Trimming removed 3 bases from V and 3 bases from J; junction bases left unmatched: 7. The CDR3: CSASRVGGYYGYTF. As DNA, the CDR3 is TGCAGTGCTAGTCGGGTAGGGGGCTACTATGGCTACACCTTC.

This clonotype turned up a few times. The rearrangement links TRBV6-2 or TRBV6-3 to TRBJ1-1; possibly TRBD1 for D (6 bases). This CDR3 is built from 13 residues. The V and J ends lost 6 bases and 5 bases respectively, with 13 bases between them. Germline V gene lookup returns CDR1 MNHEY and CDR2 SVGEGT. CDR3 amino acids: CASSWTVKTEAFF. In DNA form, the CDR3 reads TGTGCCAGCAGCTGGACAGTCAAGACTGAAGCTTTCTTT.

The gene calls are TRBV12-3 or TRBV12-4 and TRBJ2-1; no clear D. V shed 0 bases and J shed 0 bases, with 6 bases lying between them. The CDR3 extends over 15 amino acids. Written as DNA, the CDR3 is TGTGCCAGCAGTTTAGCCGTAGGCTCCTACAATGAGCAGTTCTTC. Amino acids: CASSLAVGSYNEQFF.

In its sample, this clonotype was seen a few times. This chain uses TRBV11-2 with TRBJ2-5; D gene unclear. The J call could be wrong; TRBJ2-7 is a better fit for the DNA end. Per germline, CDR1 SGHAT and CDR2 FQNNGV. The CDR3 runs 12 residues. CDR3 nucleotide sequence: TGTGCCAGCAGCCCCCTAGGGCTCGAGCAGTACTTC. Protein: CASSPLGLEQYF.

The V call is TRBV4-3, the J call TRBJ2-3, with 11 bases lining up with TRBD2. The J segment lost 4 bases and the V segment lost 4 bases, leaving 16 bases of the junction unmatched. The CDR3 covers 19 residues. Germline V gene data show CDR1 as LGHNA and CDR2 as YSLEER. The CDR3 sequence: CASSRSLASGRSSADTQYF. The CDR3 DNA follows: TGCGCCAGCAGCCGAAGCCTGGCTAGCGGGAGGAGCAGTGCAGATACGCAGTATTTT.

This chain joins TRBV27 and TRBJ1-4; perhaps TRBD1 as D (5 bases). V shed 2 bases and J shed 3 bases, with 19 bases lying between them. The CDR3 is 18 residues long. Germline CDR1 MNHEY, CDR2 SMNVEV (reference sequence). CDR3 sequence (DNA): TGTGCCAGCAGTTTAGCGGGGCGCGGGGAGTGGGCTAATGAAAAACTGTTTTTT. Its protein product is CASSLAGRGEWANEKLFF. Variable domain in full (rest from reference TRBV27 and TRBJ1-4): EAQVTQNPRYLITVTGKKLTVTCSQNMNHEYMSWYRQDPGLGLRQIYYSMNVEVTDKGDVPEGYKVSRKEKRNFPLILESPSPNQTSLYFCASSLAGRGEWANEKLFFGSGTQLSVL.

The chain combines TRBV20-1 with TRBJ2-3, with a possible D match to TRBD2 (6 bases). The CDR3 contains 16 residues. Germline-derived CDR1 and CDR2 are DFQATT and SNEGSKA (reference sequence). This CDR3 is CSAHSRGEYSTDTQYF. CDR3 DNA sequence: TGCAGCGCACATTCGCGGGGAGAGTATAGCACAGATACGCAGTATTTT.

This clonotype was detected only a few times. The V gene is TRBV29-1, the J gene TRBJ2-3; 7 bases fit TRBD2. The germline CDR1 and CDR2 sequences are SQVTM and ANQGSEA. J gave up 5 bases and V 8 bases, and 19 bases lay outside the gene matches. The CDR3 has 16 amino acids. The CDR3 region is CSLYLPQRGLEDTQYF. The CDR3 DNA is TGCAGCTTATACCTACCTCAGCGGGGTCTGGAAGATACGCAGTATTTT.

CDR3 nucleotides: TGCAGTGCTAGAGATTCCCCCTTCGATGAGCAGTTCTTC. Residues: CSARDSPFDEQFF. V usage is TRBV20-1 and J usage is TRBJ2-1; D gene unclear. Germline CDR1 is DFQATT and CDR2 is SNEGSKA (reference sequence). The CDR3 runs to 13 residues. V was shortened by 0 bases and J by 8 bases, with 11 bases between the two germline ends.